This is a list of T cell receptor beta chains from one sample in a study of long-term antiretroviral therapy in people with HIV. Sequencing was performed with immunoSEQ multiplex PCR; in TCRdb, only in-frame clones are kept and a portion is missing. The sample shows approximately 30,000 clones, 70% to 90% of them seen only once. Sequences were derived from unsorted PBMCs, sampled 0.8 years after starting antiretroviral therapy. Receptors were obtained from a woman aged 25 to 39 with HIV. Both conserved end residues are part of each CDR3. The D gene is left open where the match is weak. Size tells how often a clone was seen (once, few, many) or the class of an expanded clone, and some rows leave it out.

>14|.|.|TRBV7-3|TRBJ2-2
TGTGCCAGCAGCCAGGGCCGGAACACCGGGGAGCTGTTTTTT
CASSQGRNTGELFF
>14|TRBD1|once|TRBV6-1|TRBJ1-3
TGTGCCAGCAGTGGGACAGGGCCTGGAAACACCATATATTTT
CASSGTGPGNTIYF
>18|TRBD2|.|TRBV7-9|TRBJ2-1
TGTGCCAGCAGCCCTAGGACTAGCGGGGGGAGCTCCTACAATGAGCAGTTCTTC
CASSPRTSGGSSYNEQFF
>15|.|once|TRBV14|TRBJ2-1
TGTGCCAGCAGCCAAGAAGGTCAGGGTTACAATGAGCAGTTCTTC
CASSQEGQGYNEQFF
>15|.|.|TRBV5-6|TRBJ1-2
TGTGCCAGCAGCGAAGAGACCGATTATAAGAATGGCTACACCTTC
CASSEETDYKNGYTF
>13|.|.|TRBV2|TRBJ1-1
TGTGCCAGCAGGTTGACGGGGAACACTGAAGCTTTCTTT
CASRLTGNTEAFF
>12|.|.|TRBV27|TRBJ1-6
TGTGCCAGCAGTACAGGGTCTACACCCCTCCACTTT
CASSTGSTPLHF
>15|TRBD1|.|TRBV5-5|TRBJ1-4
TGTGCCAGCAGCTCCGGACAGGTGGCTAATGAAAAACTGTTTTTT
CASSSGQVANEKLFF
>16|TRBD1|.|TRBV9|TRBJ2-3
TGTGCCAGCAGCGTAGCGGACAGGGGGTACACAGATACGCAGTATTTT
CASSVADRGYTDTQYF
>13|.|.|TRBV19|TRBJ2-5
TGTGCCAGTAGTATAGATCTGTGGGGGACCCAGTACTTC
CASSIDLWGTQYF
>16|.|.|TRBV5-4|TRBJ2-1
TGTGCCAGCAGCTCCCCGGGGCGGGCCTCCTACAATGAGCAGTTCTTC
CASSSPGRASYNEQFF
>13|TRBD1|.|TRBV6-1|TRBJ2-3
TGTGCCAGTGGGACAGGGGGAACAGATACGCAGTATTTT
CASGTGGTDTQYF
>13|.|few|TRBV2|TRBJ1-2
TGTGCCAGCAGTGAAAGCCAGTTCTATGGCTACACCTTC
CASSESQFYGYTF
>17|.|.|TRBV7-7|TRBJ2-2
TGTGCCAGCAGCTTAGCCCCCCCCGGGGTAAACACCGGGGAGCTGTTTTTT
CASSLAPPGVNTGELFF
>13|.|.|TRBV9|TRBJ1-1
TGTGCCAGCAGCCCCGAGGGGAGGTCCCGAGCTTTCTTT
CASSPEGRSRAFF
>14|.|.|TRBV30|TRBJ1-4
TGTGCCTGGAGTGTACGTGGGATAAACGAAAAACTGTTTTTT
CAWSVRGINEKLFF